Listed here is a single T cell receptor (beta chain). What it recognizes is unknown. Repertoires were generated with immunoSEQ multiplex PCR, while TCRdb's copy carries only in-frame clones and drops some. This table has about 76,000 clones, roughly 88% appearing once. This entry is derived from a study of T cell responses to AZD1222 COVID-19 vaccine. Study-wide findings and caveats: The study reported that nearly half of spike-specific TCRs target unmutated variant regions. Spike was spanned by vaccine-associated CD4 TCRs, with dominance at 160-218 and 743-854.

This clonotype was sampled from an adult in good health. The source was peripheral blood, collected on day 0 of AZD1222 vaccination.

CDR3 residues: CASSPTGAGNTIYF. Here the CDR3 DNA reads TGCGCCAGCAGCCCGACAGGGGCTGGAAACACCATATATTTT. The gene calls are TRBV10-1 and TRBJ1-3, with 8 bases aligning to TRBD1. Germline V CDR1 and CDR2: WNHNN, SYGVQD (reference sequence). V shed 6 bases, J shed 2 bases, and the junction held 3 bases outside the gene matches. The CDR3 covers 14 residues.